A single T cell receptor (beta chain) is shown here with its context. The CDR3 sequence is 14 residues long. Trimming left V 2 bases short and J 6 bases short, with 14 bases between. Germline assignment: CDR1 SGHVS and CDR2 FQNEAQ. The sample originates from a study of shared clonotypes between healthy human individuals. Using immunoSEQ multiplex PCR, the repertoire was profiled, and TCRdb retains in-frame clones only, with some absent. Found here are 550,000 to 700,000 clones, around three quarters of them singletons; the top ten hold around 2%. This TCR was recovered from a woman in her 30s in good health. Sequenced input: memory CD4+ T cells sorted from blood. Subset denoted: CD45RA-negative fraction. The gene calls are TRBV7-8 and TRBJ2-7; D uncertain. CDR3 residues: CASSLSRLGREQYF. The CDR3 DNA follows: TGTGCCAGCAGCTTATCCCGATTGGGCCGCGAGCAGTACTTC.